These 7 T cell receptor beta chains were all obtained from the same sample, sequenced in a study of T cell responses to AZD1222 COVID-19 vaccine (dated by TCRdb to the early 2020s). What the time point label conveys for this sample: baseline before first vaccination. The method behind the library was the immunoSEQ multiplex PCR assay. This is the immuneACCESS table as TCRdb keeps it, with only in-frame sequences that have V and J called. A part of the clones is gone; compared with another copy, unresolved V genes explain less than half, and the rest is unexplained. The sample contains about 120,000 clones, 65% to 90% of them found a single time. The ten biggest clones cover 7.7% of the sample. The material was peripheral blood, obtained on day 0 of AZD1222 vaccination. These receptor sequences come from an adult in good health.

On this clone itself: Other nucleotide sequences from this sample produce the same CDR3. V gene TRBV9 combines with J gene TRBJ1-1; D perhaps matches TRBD1 (5 bases). The germline V gene encodes CDR1 SGDLS and CDR2 YYNGEE. The CDR3 length is 13 residues. Trimming took 0 bases from V and 4 from J, leaving 7 bases between them. In nucleotides, the CDR3 is TGTGCCAGCAGCGTAGATGGGGGCACTGAAGCTTTCTTT. Residues: CASSVDGGTEAFF.

The V gene is TRBV7-8, the J gene TRBJ1-1, with D perhaps matching TRBD1 (6 bases). CDR3 length: 15 residues. Germline CDR1 SGHVS, CDR2 FQNEAQ. V lost 7 bases, J lost 0 bases, and 15 bases lay in between. The CDR3 DNA reads TGTGCCAGCACTAGGGCGGGACAACTGAACACTGAAGCTTTCTTT. Its protein product is CASTRAGQLNTEAFF.

The V call is TRBV19, the J call TRBJ2-7, with 9 bases fitting TRBD1. Per germline, CDR1 LNHDA and CDR2 SQIVND (reference sequence). The CDR3 contains 14 residues. The V segment lost 6 bases and the J segment 4 bases; nucleotides outside the gene matches: 7. The CDR3 is CASRDRGIGYEQYF. DNA of the CDR3: TGTGCCAGTAGAGACAGGGGGATCGGGTACGAGCAGTACTTC.

This clone occurred once. V and J are TRBV14 and TRBJ2-4; a possible D gene is TRBD2 (5 bases). CDR1 is SGHDN, CDR2 FVKESK, per germline. This CDR3 is 15 amino acids long. Trimming took 2 bases from V and 7 from J, leaving 15 bases between them. CDR3 DNA sequence: TGTGCCAGCAGCCAACGCGGGTCGGTCAAGAACATTCAGTACTTC. It encodes CASSQRGSVKNIQYF.

This chain links TRBV20-1 with TRBJ2-7; 7 bases align to TRBD1. With 3 bases clipped from V and 2 bases from J, the junction kept 4 bases outside the gene matches. CDR3 length: 13 residues. Germline loops: CDR1 DFQATT, CDR2 SNEGSKA (reference sequence). For the CDR3, the DNA is TGCAGTGCTAGTAGACAGGGAACCTACGAGCAGTACTTC. Protein product: CSASRQGTYEQYF.

V and J are TRBV6-5 and TRBJ2-7; 7 nucleotides match TRBD2. The CDR3 is 14 residues long. Germline CDR1 and CDR2: MNHEY and SVGAGI. V dropped 7 bases and J dropped 6; count of bases not matched to a gene: 12. CDR3 bases: TGTGCCAGCACCCTTGGGTTGGGGGGGACCGAGCAGTACTTC. Amino acids: CASTLGLGGTEQYF.

The chain joins TRBV7-9 to TRBJ1-6; 8 bases map to TRBD1. The CDR3 covers 14 residues. V lost 4 bases and J lost 7; bases outside the gene matches: 3. Germline CDR1 is SEHNR and CDR2 is FQNEAQ (reference sequence). CDR3 region: CASSYGQGNSPLHF. The CDR3 region has the DNA TGTGCCAGCAGCTATGGACAGGGAAATTCACCCCTCCACTTT.